This is a list of T cell receptor beta chains from one sample in a study of cytomegalovirus exposure and HLA in healthy donors. Sequencing used immunoSEQ multiplex PCR; TCRdb keeps in-frame clones, though not all of them. Among 120,000 or so clones listed, around 95% were seen once. Sequencing was performed on PBMCs. The source of these receptors is a man aged 18 to 35 in good health and CMV-seronegative. The CDR3 runs from the conserved cysteine through the conserved F or W. D genes are given only for firm matches. Clone size, where shown, is once, few, many, or a class for clones that have expanded.

J gene	clone size	V gene	D gene	CDR3 protein	CDR3 DNA
TRBJ2-7	NA	TRBV7-8	NA	CASSLFPYSYEQYF	TGTGCCAGCAGCTTATTTCCTTACTCCTACGAGCAGTACTTC
TRBJ2-7	NA	TRBV13	TRBD2	CASSLSGSSYEQYF	TGTGCCAGCAGCTTAAGCGGGAGCTCCTACGAGCAGTACTTC
TRBJ1-1	once	TRBV15	NA	CATSRDDGGYGTEAFF	TGTGCCACCAGCAGAGATGACGGGGGTTATGGCACTGAAGCTTTCTTT
TRBJ1-1	few	TRBV5-1	TRBD1	CASSLLQGKNTEAFF	TGCGCCAGCAGCTTACTACAGGGGAAGAACACTGAAGCTTTCTTT
TRBJ1-1	NA	TRBV7-2	TRBD1	CASSLEGQGRGNTEAFF	TGTGCCAGCAGCTTAGAGGGACAGGGACGAGGGAACACTGAAGCTTTCTTT
TRBJ1-5	NA	TRBV4-3	NA	CASSQDEGLSNQPQHF	TGCGCCAGCAGCCAAGATGAGGGACTCTCCAATCAGCCCCAGCATTTT
TRBJ2-1	NA	TRBV11-3	TRBD2	CASSPRTSGRLDYNEQFF	TGTGCCAGCAGCCCCCGGACTAGCGGGAGACTGGACTACAATGAGCAGTTCTTC
TRBJ2-1	NA	TRBV18	TRBD2	CAGSSGSSYNEQFF	TGTGCCGGATCTAGCGGCAGCTCCTACAATGAGCAGTTCTTC
TRBJ2-1	NA	TRBV11-2	TRBD2	CASQTLAGEYNEQFF	TGTGCCAGCCAGACACTAGCGGGGGAGTACAATGAGCAGTTCTTC
TRBJ2-1	NA	TRBV18	NA	CASSPEVKAVQTYNEQFF	TGTGCCAGCTCACCAGAGGTCAAGGCCGTCCAAACTTACAATGAGCAGTTCTTC
TRBJ2-5	NA	TRBV30	TRBD1	CAWSHGTGWQETQYF	TGTGCCTGGAGCCACGGGACAGGGTGGCAAGAGACCCAGTACTTC
TRBJ2-7	NA	TRBV4-2	NA	CASSQDIVVYEQYF	TGTGCCAGCAGCCAAGATATAGTAGTCTACGAGCAGTACTTC
TRBJ1-1	NA	TRBV25-1	NA	CASSELGVDTEAFF	TGTGCCAGCAGTGAGCTAGGGGTGGACACTGAAGCTTTCTTT
TRBJ2-5	NA	TRBV27	NA	CASSPHFGQLETQYF	TGTGCCAGCAGCCCCCATTTCGGACAGCTAGAGACCCAGTACTTC
TRBJ2-7	NA	TRBV19	TRBD2	CASSILAGWGEQYF	TGTGCCAGTAGTATACTAGCGGGCTGGGGTGAGCAGTACTTC
TRBJ2-5	NA	TRBV7-2	TRBD2	CASSGGLAGRETQYF	TGTGCCAGCAGCGGGGGACTAGCGGGAAGAGAGACCCAGTACTTC
TRBJ2-7	NA	TRBV7-9	TRBD2	CASSFSQREPYEQYF	TGTGCCAGCAGCTTTTCCCAGCGGGAACCCTACGAGCAGTACTTC
TRBJ1-1	NA	TRBV5-1	NA	CASSLSLNVAAFF	TGCGCCAGCAGCTTGTCCCTAAACGTCGCCGCTTTCTTT
TRBJ1-1	NA	TRBV19	NA	CASSSPGRTEAFF	TGTGCCAGTAGTTCGCCCGGGAGGACTGAAGCTTTCTTT
TRBJ1-1	NA	TRBV19	TRBD1	CASSQQGTNTEAFF	TGTGCCAGTAGCCAACAGGGGACGAACACTGAAGCTTTCTTT
TRBJ1-2	NA	TRBV5-4	NA	CASSLARRGNYGYTF	TGTGCCAGCAGCTTGGCCAGGCGGGGGAACTATGGCTACACCTTC
TRBJ2-2	NA	TRBV6-4	NA	CASSLLGGGGELFF	TGTGCCAGCAGCTTACTAGGAGGAGGCGGGGAGCTGTTTTTT
TRBJ1-4	NA	TRBV14	NA	CASRLDTCNEKLFF	TGTGCCAGCAGACTAGACACCTGTAATGAAAAACTGTTTTTT
TRBJ2-1	NA	TRBV9	TRBD1	CASSPEPQGAGEQFF	TGTGCCAGCAGCCCCGAGCCCCAGGGGGCAGGGGAGCAGTTCTTC
TRBJ2-2	NA	TRBV6-6	NA	CASRRKTTSDTGELFF	TGTGCCAGCAGACGTAAAACAACCTCAGATACCGGGGAGCTGTTTTTT
TRBJ2-7	NA	TRBV19	TRBD1	CASSPRTGPGEQYF	TGTGCCAGTAGCCCACGGACAGGGCCGGGGGAGCAGTACTTC
TRBJ2-2	few	TRBV5-6	NA	CASSLGGSGELFF	TGTGCCAGCAGCTTGGGAGGGTCCGGGGAGCTGTTTTTT
TRBJ2-3	NA	TRBV11-2	NA	CASSLDLGAGDTQYF	TGTGCCAGCAGCTTAGATCTTGGAGCGGGAGATACGCAGTATTTT
TRBJ1-5	NA	TRBV6-4	NA	CASSQDDNQPQHF	TGTGCCAGCAGTCAGGATGACAATCAGCCCCAGCATTTT
TRBJ2-1	NA	TRBV7-2	TRBD1	CASSSPGQDYGEQFF	TGTGCCAGCAGCTCCCCGGGACAGGATTACGGTGAGCAGTTCTTC
TRBJ2-1	NA	TRBV6-5	TRBD1	CASSYSGQGSYNEQFF	TGTGCCAGCAGTTACTCGGGACAGGGGTCCTACAATGAGCAGTTCTTC
TRBJ2-3	NA	TRBV29-1	NA	CSVDRSLATDTQYF	TGCAGCGTTGACCGGTCCTTAGCAACAGATACGCAGTATTTT
TRBJ1-1	NA	TRBV7-6	NA	CASSLGHTGTEAFF	TGTGCCAGCAGCTTGGGGCACACGGGCACTGAAGCTTTCTTT
TRBJ2-2	NA	TRBV30	TRBD2	CACSSGRGVGELFF	TGTGCCTGCAGTAGCGGGAGGGGGGTCGGGGAGCTGTTTTTT
TRBJ1-5	NA	TRBV18	NA	CASSPISNQPQHF	TGTGCCAGCTCTCCCATTAGCAATCAGCCCCAGCATTTT
TRBJ2-7	NA	TRBV19	TRBD1	CASSYSPGQGTYEQYF	TGTGCCAGTAGTTATTCACCGGGACAGGGGACGTACGAGCAGTACTTC
TRBJ2-7	NA	TRBV25-1	NA	CASSEKGWEQYF	TGTGCCAGCAGTGAGAAGGGGTGGGAGCAGTACTTC
TRBJ1-3	once	TRBV7-2	TRBD1	CASSHATGVITGNTIYF	TGTGCCAGCAGCCACGCGACAGGGGTGATAACTGGAAACACCATATATTTT
TRBJ1-2	NA	TRBV18	NA	CASSPYDRPNYGYTF	TGTGCCAGCTCACCATATGACAGACCTAACTATGGCTACACCTTC
TRBJ1-1	NA	TRBV19	TRBD1	CASSPQGALPEAFF	TGTGCCAGTAGTCCACAGGGGGCCTTGCCCGAAGCTTTCTTT
TRBJ2-7	NA	TRBV14	TRBD2	CASSQLFMAGDEQYF	TGTGCCAGCAGCCAATTGTTTATGGCGGGAGACGAGCAGTACTTC
TRBJ2-1	NA	TRBV7-3	TRBD2	CASSPSGSEQFF	TGTGCCAGCAGCCCTAGCGGGAGTGAGCAGTTCTTC
TRBJ2-1	once	TRBV28	NA	CASSFTPSGNEQFF	TGTGCCAGCAGTTTTACTCCCAGCGGGAATGAGCAGTTCTTC
TRBJ1-1	NA	TRBV28	NA	CASSKYGGSSEAFF	TGTGCCAGCAGTAAATACGGGGGTTCAAGTGAAGCTTTCTTT
TRBJ2-7	NA	TRBV2	TRBD2	CASWGLAGAGEQYF	TGTGCCAGCTGGGGACTAGCGGGAGCCGGGGAGCAGTACTTC
TRBJ1-4	NA	TRBV30	TRBD1	CAWSAPDRGRTNEKLFF	TGTGCCTGGAGTGCTCCAGACAGGGGGCGTACTAATGAAAAACTGTTTTTT
TRBJ1-5	NA	TRBV6-5	NA	CASSRGGYSNQPQHF	TGTGCCAGCTCCCGAGGGGGTTATAGCAATCAGCCCCAGCATTTT
TRBJ1-2	few	TRBV7-9	TRBD1	CASSSRPQGAGGYTF	TGTGCCAGCAGCTCCCGTCCACAGGGGGCGGGAGGCTACACCTTC
TRBJ2-7	once	TRBV13	NA	CASSGGLVNYEQYF	TGTGCCAGCAGCGGGGGACTGGTGAACTACGAGCAGTACTTC
TRBJ2-2	NA	TRBV5-1	NA	CASSLAVRNTGELFF	TGCGCCAGCAGCTTGGCCGTTCGGAACACCGGGGAGCTGTTTTTT
TRBJ1-2	once	TRBV28	NA	CASTPQGPRLYGYTF	TGTGCCAGCACCCCGCAGGGGCCAAGACTTTATGGCTACACCTTC
TRBJ2-1	NA	TRBV9	NA	CASSVDVGSSERNEQFF	TGTGCCAGCAGCGTAGATGTGGGTTCTAGTGAGCGCAATGAGCAGTTCTTC
TRBJ2-1	NA	TRBV7-3	TRBD2	CASSNAQLAGGTNEQFF	TGTGCCAGCAGCAATGCCCAACTAGCGGGAGGGACTAATGAGCAGTTCTTC
TRBJ2-4	NA	TRBV5-4	NA	CASSLDGVSGKNIQYF	TGTGCCAGCAGCTTGGACGGGGTTAGCGGCAAAAACATTCAGTACTTC
TRBJ2-7	NA	TRBV27	NA	CASSFGPYEQYF	TGTGCCAGCAGTTTCGGTCCCTACGAGCAGTACTTC
TRBJ1-4	NA	TRBV5-1	TRBD1	CASRTRGTNEKLFF	TGCGCCAGCAGGACCAGGGGGACTAATGAAAAACTGTTTTTT
TRBJ1-4	once	TRBV4-1	TRBD1	CASSPSYRGDNEKLFF	TGCGCCAGCAGCCCCTCCTACAGGGGGGATAATGAAAAACTGTTTTTT
TRBJ2-4	NA	TRBV13	TRBD1	CASSPRRDRENIQYF	TGTGCCAGCAGCCCTCGCCGGGACAGAGAAAACATTCAGTACTTC